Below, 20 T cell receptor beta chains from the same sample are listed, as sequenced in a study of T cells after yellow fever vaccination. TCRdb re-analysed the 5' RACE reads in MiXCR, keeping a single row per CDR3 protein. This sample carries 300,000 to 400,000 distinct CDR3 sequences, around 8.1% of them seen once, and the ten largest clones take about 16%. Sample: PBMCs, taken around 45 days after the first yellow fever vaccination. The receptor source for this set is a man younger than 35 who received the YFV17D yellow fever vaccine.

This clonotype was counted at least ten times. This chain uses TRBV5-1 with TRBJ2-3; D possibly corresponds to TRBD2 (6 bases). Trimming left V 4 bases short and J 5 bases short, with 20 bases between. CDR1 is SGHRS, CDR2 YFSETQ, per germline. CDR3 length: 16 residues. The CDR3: CASSLWSGRVLDTQYF. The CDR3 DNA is TGCGCCAGCAGCCTTTGGTCCGGGAGAGTATTAGATACGCAGTATTTT.

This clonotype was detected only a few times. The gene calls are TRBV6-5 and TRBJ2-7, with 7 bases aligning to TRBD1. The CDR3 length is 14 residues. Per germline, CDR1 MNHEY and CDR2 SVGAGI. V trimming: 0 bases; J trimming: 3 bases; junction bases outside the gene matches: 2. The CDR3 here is CASSYSGGHYEQYV. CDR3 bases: TGTGCCAGCAGTTACTCAGGGGGCCACTACGAGCAGTACGTC.

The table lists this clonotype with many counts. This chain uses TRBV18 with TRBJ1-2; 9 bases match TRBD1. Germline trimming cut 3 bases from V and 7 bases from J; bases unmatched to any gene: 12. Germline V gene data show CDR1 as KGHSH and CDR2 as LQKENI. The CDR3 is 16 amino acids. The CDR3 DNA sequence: TGTGCCAGCTCACCTACAACATCTGGACAGGGGTCTGGCTACACCTTC. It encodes CASSPTTSGQGSGYTF.

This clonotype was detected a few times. Here the CDR3 reads CASSSTQPQGPGGTDTQYF. The CDR3 nucleotides read TGTGCCAGCAGCTCGACCCAGCCACAGGGTCCGGGGGGCACAGATACGCAGTATTTT. The chain carries TRBV5-4 and TRBJ2-3; D is perhaps TRBD1 or TRBD2 (6 bases each). CDR1 is SGHNT and CDR2 is YYREEE in the germline V gene (reference sequence). Deletions cut 3 bases from V and 1 base from J, with 24 bases between. The CDR3 spans 19 residues.

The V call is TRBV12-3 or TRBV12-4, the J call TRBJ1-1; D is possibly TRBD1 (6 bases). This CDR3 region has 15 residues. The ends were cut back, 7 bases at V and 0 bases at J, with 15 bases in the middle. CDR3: CASKPQGTMNTEAFF. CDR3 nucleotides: TGTGCCAGCAAACCGCAGGGGACCATGAACACTGAAGCTTTCTTT.

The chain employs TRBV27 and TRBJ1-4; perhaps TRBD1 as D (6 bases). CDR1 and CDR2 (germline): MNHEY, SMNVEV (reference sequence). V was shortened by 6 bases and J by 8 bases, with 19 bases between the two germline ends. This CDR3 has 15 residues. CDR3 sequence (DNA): TGTGCCAGCAGCAATACAGGGATCTTTGGGGAAAAACTGTTTTTT. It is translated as CASSNTGIFGEKLFF.

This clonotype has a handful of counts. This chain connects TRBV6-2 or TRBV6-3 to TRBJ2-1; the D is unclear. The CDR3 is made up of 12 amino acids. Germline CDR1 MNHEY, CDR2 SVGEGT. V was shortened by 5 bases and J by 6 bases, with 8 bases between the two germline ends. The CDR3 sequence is CASSHPSNEQFF. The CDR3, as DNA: TGTGCCAGCAGTCACCCTAGCAATGAGCAGTTCTTC.

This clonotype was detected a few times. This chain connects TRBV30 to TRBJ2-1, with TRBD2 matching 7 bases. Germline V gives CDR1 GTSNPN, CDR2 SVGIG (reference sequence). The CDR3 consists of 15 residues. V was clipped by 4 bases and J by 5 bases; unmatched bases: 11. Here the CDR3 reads CAWKFRGVGDNEQFF. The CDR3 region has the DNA TGTGCCTGGAAATTCCGGGGGGTGGGGGACAATGAGCAGTTCTTC.

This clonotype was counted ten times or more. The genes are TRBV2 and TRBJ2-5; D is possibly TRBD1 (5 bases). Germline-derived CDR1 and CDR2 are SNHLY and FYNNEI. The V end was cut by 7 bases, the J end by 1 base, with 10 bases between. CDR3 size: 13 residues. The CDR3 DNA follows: TGTGCCAGCACCAGACAGACCCAAGAGACCCAGTACTTC. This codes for CASTRQTQETQYF.

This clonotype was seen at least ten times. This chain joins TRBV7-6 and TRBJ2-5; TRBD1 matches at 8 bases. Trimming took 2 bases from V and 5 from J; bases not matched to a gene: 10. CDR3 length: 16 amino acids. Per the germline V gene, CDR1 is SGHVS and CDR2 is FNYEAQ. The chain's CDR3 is CASSLRPGGAGETQYF. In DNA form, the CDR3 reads TGTGCCAGCAGCTTACGACCAGGGGGCGCGGGGGAGACCCAGTACTTC.

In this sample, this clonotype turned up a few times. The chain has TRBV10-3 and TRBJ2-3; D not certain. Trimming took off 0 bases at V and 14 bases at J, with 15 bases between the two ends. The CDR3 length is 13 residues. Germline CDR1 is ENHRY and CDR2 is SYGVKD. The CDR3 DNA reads TGTGCCATCAGTGAGTCGATTCTGGACCCCAGGTATTTT. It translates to CAISESILDPRYF.

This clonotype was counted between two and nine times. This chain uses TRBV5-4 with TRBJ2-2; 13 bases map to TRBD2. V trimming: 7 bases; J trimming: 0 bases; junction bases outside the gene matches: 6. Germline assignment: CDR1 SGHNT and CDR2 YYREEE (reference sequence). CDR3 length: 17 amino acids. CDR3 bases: TGTGCCAGCTCCGGACTAGCGGGGGTCGCGAACACCGGGGAGCTGTTTTTT. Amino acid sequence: CASSGLAGVANTGELFF.

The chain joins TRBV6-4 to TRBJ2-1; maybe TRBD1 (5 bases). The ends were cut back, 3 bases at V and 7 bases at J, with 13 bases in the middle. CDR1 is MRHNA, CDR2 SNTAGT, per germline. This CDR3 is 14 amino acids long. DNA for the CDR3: TGTGCCAGCAGTGAGGGGCAAGGAGTGAATGAGCAGTTCTTC. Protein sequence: CASSEGQGVNEQFF.

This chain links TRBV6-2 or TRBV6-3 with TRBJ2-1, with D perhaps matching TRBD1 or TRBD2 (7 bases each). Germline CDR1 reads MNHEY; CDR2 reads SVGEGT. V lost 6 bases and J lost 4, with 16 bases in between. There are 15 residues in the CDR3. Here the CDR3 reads CASSSHQGGYNEQFF. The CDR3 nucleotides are TGTGCCAGCAGCTCCCACCAGGGGGGGTACAATGAGCAGTTCTTC.

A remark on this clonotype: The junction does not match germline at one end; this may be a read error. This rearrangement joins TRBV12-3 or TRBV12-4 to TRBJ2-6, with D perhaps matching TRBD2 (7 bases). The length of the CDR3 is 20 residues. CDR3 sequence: CASSFAGRAGIFSGANLLTF. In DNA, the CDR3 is TGTGCCAGCAGTTTCGCCGGCCGAGCGGGGATCTTTTCGGGGGCCAACCTCCTGACTTTC.

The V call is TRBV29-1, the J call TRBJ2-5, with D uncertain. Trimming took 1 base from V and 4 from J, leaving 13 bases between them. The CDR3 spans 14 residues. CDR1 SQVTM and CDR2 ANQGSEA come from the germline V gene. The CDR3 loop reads CSVEAPARGETQYF. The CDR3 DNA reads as TGCAGCGTTGAAGCCCCAGCCAGAGGAGAGACCCAGTACTTC. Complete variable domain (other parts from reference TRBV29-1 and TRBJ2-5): SAVISQKPSRDICQRGTSLTIQCQVDSQVTMMFWYRQQPGQSLTLIATANQGSEATYESGFVIDKFPISRPNLTFSTLTVSNMSPEDSSIYLCSVEAPARGETQYFGPGTRLLVL.

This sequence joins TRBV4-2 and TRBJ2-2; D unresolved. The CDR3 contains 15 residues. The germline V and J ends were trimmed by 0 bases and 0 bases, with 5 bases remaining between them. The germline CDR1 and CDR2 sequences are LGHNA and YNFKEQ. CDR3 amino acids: CASSQDVTNTGELFF. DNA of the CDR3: TGTGCCAGCAGCCAAGACGTTACGAACACCGGGGAGCTGTTTTTT.

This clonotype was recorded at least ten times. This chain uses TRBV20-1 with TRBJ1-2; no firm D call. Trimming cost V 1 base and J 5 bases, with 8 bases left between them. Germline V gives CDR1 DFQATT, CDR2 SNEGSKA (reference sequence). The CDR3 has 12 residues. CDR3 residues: CSARGGGYGYTF. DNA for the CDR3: TGCAGTGCTAGAGGGGGAGGTTATGGCTACACCTTC.

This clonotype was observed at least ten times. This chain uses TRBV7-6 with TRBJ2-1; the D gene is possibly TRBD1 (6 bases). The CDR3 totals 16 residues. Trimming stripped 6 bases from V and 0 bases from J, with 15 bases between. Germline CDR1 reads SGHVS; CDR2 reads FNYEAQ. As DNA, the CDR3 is TGTGCCAGCAGTTTGGACAGACCTAGCTCCTACAATGAGCAGTTCTTC. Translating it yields CASSLDRPSSYNEQFF.

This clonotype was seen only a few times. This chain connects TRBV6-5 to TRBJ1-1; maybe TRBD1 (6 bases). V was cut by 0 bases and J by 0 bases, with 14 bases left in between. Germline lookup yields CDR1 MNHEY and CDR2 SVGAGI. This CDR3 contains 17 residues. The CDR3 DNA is TGTGCCAGCAGTTACTCCTCGGACAGATTCATGAACACTGAAGCTTTCTTT. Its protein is CASSYSSDRFMNTEAFF.